This record looks at one T cell receptor beta chain sequence and its context. The J segment lost 4 bases and the V segment lost 2 bases, leaving 4 bases of the junction unmatched. Germline CDR1 SGHTA, CDR2 FQGNSA. The length of the CDR3 is 15 residues. TCRdb's copy holds only in-frame clones and misses some; the assay was immunoSEQ multiplex PCR. The sample contains some 77,000 clones, 96% of which appear only once. The data derive from a study of technical replicates of blood from a few donors. This receptor was taken from a human donor in good health. V usage is TRBV7-2 and J usage is TRBJ1-5; TRBD1 matches 8 bases. What was sequenced was T cells isolated from PBMCs. CDR3 nucleotide sequence: TGTGCCAGCAGCTTAAGGACAGGGAGGAATCAGCCCCAGCATTTT. The encoded protein is CASSLRTGRNQPQHF.